Listed below are T cell receptor beta chains from one sample, sequenced in a study of blood T cell repertoires in COVID-19. TCRdb keeps only in-frame clones here, not all; method: immunoSEQ multiplex PCR. The sample consists of about 53,000 clones, roughly 89% of them appearing once. The sequencing sample was made of peripheral blood. Source of these receptors: a man between 45 and 60 years old with acute or convalescent COVID-19. The CDR3 runs from the conserved cysteine through the conserved F or W. A D gene is named only where the DNA matches it firmly. A row's size may be missing; if present it is once, few, many or a size class.

cdr3_nt cdr3_aa v_call d_call j_call clone_size
TGTGCCAGCACTCAGATGCGGGAGGGAAACGGCTACACCTTC CASTQMREGNGYTF TRBV6-5 . TRBJ1-2 few
TGTGCCAGCAGTGCGGTATCCGGCTCAAAGCTGTTTTTT CASSAVSGSKLFF TRBV6-2/TRBV6-3 . TRBJ2-2 .
TGTGCCAGCACCGTCCCGGGACAGGGAGATACGCAGTATTTT CASTVPGQGDTQYF TRBV6-6 TRBD1 TRBJ2-3 .
TGTGCCAGCAGTTTCATCGAGAATTACGAGCAGTACTTC CASSFIENYEQYF TRBV12-3/TRBV12-4 . TRBJ2-7 .
TGTGCCAGTAGTATTAGCGGGAGTTTCAATGAGCAGTTCTTC CASSISGSFNEQFF TRBV19 TRBD2 TRBJ2-1 .
TGTGCCAGCAACGATCAGGGGGAAAACACCATATATTTT CASNDQGENTIYF TRBV2 TRBD1 TRBJ1-3 few
TGTGCCAGCAGTCTTCGACAGACCCCCTATAATTCACCCCTCCACTTT CASSLRQTPYNSPLHF TRBV27 . TRBJ1-6 few
TGTGCCAGCAGTTTACCAGGACGGACTCATCGCTACGAGCAGTACTTC CASSLPGRTHRYEQYF TRBV27 . TRBJ2-7 .
TGTGCCATCAGCGACGTTTATACCGGGACAGGGCATTCCTACGAGCAGTACTTC CAISDVYTGTGHSYEQYF TRBV10-3 TRBD1 TRBJ2-7 .
TGTGCCAGCAGCACTCTACTAGCGGGAGGGCCCGGGAATGAGCAGTTCTTC CASSTLLAGGPGNEQFF TRBV27 TRBD2 TRBJ2-1 .
TGTGCCAGCTCACCAAGTTTGGTCTCGGACAGGGCAGACGGCTACACCTTC CASSPSLVSDRADGYTF TRBV18 TRBD1 TRBJ1-2 .
TGTGCCAGCAGCTACACCGGGACAGGGATCCGGGGCTACACCTTC CASSYTGTGIRGYTF TRBV7-8 TRBD1 TRBJ1-2 .
TGTGCTAGCAGCGAGTACCCGACAGGTTCTGGAAACACCATATATTTT CASSEYPTGSGNTIYF TRBV7-9 . TRBJ1-3 .
TGTGCCAGCAGCATATACGGGGGCACTGAAGCTTTCTTT CASSIYGGTEAFF TRBV9 . TRBJ1-1 .
TGTGCCTGGAAGAGTGCTAGCACAGATACGCAGTATTTT CAWKSASTDTQYF TRBV30 . TRBJ2-3 .
TGTGCCAGCAAGGGGGACACTGAAGCTTTCTTT CASKGDTEAFF TRBV12-3/TRBV12-4 . TRBJ1-1 .
TGTGCCAGCAGTGAAGGCGGGGGGGCTGGCACAGATACGCAGTATTTT CASSEGGGAGTDTQYF TRBV6-4 TRBD2 TRBJ2-3 .
TGTGCTACGCGGGCGGGGGGGAGCACAGATACGCAGTATTTT CATRAGGSTDTQYF TRBV30 TRBD2 TRBJ2-3 .
TGTGCCAGCAGTTTAGCGGGGGGCCCAAAACTAGAGCAGTTCTTC CASSLAGGPKLEQFF TRBV28 TRBD2 TRBJ2-1 .
TGTGCCAGCCGAGGGCCGAACACTGAAGCTTTCTTT CASRGPNTEAFF TRBV19 . TRBJ1-1 .
TGTGCCAGCAGTGCCGCTCCTAGCGGGGGGCACAATGAGCAGTTCTTC CASSAAPSGGHNEQFF TRBV6-4 TRBD2 TRBJ2-1 .
TGCGCCAGCAGCCAACCCGGAGGGGCCCCCTACGAGCAGTACTTC CASSQPGGAPYEQYF TRBV4-1 . TRBJ2-7 .
TGTGCCAGCAGTTTATGGCCGACACGGATGAACACTGAAGCTTTCTTT CASSLWPTRMNTEAFF TRBV27 . TRBJ1-1 .
TGTGCCAGCAGCGTGTCGACAGGGAACACTGAAGCTTTCTTT CASSVSTGNTEAFF TRBV7-9 . TRBJ1-1 .
TGTGCCAGCAGCGACAGGGCGAGGGTGGAGACCCAGTACTTC CASSDRARVETQYF TRBV3-1/TRBV3-2 TRBD1 TRBJ2-5 .
TGTGCCAGCAGCTTAGGGCTAGCGGGAGGAGAGACCCAGTACTTC CASSLGLAGGETQYF TRBV7-3 TRBD2 TRBJ2-5 .
TGCAGCGTCTCTAGCGGGGGATTGACAGATACGCAGTATTTT CSVSSGGLTDTQYF TRBV29-1 TRBD2 TRBJ2-3 .
TGTGCCAGCAGCGTTCGAGTTTCTGGGGCCAACGTCCTGACTTTC CASSVRVSGANVLTF TRBV9 . TRBJ2-6 .
TGCGCCAGCAGTGAGGGGGCCTTTCAGCCCCAGCATTTT CASSEGAFQPQHF TRBV10-1 . TRBJ1-5 .
TGTGCCAGCAGACAAGGGACAGGGTACACTGAAGCTTTCTTT CASRQGTGYTEAFF TRBV28 TRBD1 TRBJ1-1 .
TGTGCCAGCAGTAGGACTAGCGGGGGGTACAATGAGCAGTTCTTC CASSRTSGGYNEQFF TRBV2 TRBD2 TRBJ2-1 .
TGCGCAGCAGGCAGGGAACAGCCCCAGCATTTT CAAGREQPQHF TRBV4-1 . TRBJ1-5 .
TGCGCCAGCAGCCAGGCCGGGACAGGGGGCGACGAGCAGTACTTC CASSQAGTGGDEQYF TRBV5-1 TRBD1 TRBJ2-7 .
TGTGCCAGCAGTCCCGGACGGAGGCCCTTTCAGCCCCAGCATTTT CASSPGRRPFQPQHF TRBV27 . TRBJ1-5 .